This paragraph covers one T cell receptor (beta chain) sequence. Its antigen is undetermined. Unique molecular identifiers were used to barcode this TCRbeta library. TCRdb re-analysed the PCR reads in MiXCR, keeping a single row per CDR3 protein. Found here are about 200,000 distinct CDR3 sequences, approximately 17% of them singletons; the top ten hold 40% to 50%. The data originate from a study of T-cell reconstitution after alpha-beta-depleted transplantation in children. The study's findings and limits: By about two months after transplant, alpha-beta T cells reportedly arose from several hundred graft clones that had expanded. Surviving recipient T cells and thymic progenitors produced the high day-60 TCRbeta diversity seen in some patients. Newly made T cells mostly supplied T-cell counts and diversity one year after transplant.

CDR3 length: 16 amino acids. Germline lookup yields CDR1 SQVTM and CDR2 ANQGSEA. V shed 7 bases, J shed 0 bases, and the junction held 12 bases outside the gene matches. V and J are TRBV29-1 and TRBJ1-1; 9 bases fit TRBD1. The receptor comes from a male patient aged 2-10 years who had a stem cell transplant for acute lymphoblastic leukemia, so the T cells may come from the graft donor. Sequenced here: PBMCs, mostly from graft donor cells, sampled 360 days after TCRalphabeta/CD19-depleted stem cell transplant. The CDR3 loop is CSATRGQGFMNTEAFF. As DNA, the CDR3 is TGCAGCGCTACTCGGGGACAGGGCTTCATGAACACTGAAGCTTTCTTT.